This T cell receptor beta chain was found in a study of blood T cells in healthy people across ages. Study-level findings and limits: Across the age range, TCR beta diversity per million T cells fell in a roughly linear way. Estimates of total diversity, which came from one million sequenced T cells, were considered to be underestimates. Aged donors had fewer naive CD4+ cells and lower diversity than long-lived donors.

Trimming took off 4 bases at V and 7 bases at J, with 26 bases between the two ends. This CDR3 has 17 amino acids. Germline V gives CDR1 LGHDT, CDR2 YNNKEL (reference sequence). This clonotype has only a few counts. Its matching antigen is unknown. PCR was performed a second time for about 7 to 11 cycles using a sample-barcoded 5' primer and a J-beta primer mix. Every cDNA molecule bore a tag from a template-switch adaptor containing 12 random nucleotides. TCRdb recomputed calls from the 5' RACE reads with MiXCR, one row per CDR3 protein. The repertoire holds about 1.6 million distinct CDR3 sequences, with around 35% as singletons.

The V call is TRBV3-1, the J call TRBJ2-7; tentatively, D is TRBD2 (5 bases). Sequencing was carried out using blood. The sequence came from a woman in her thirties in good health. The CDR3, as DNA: TGTGCCAGCAGCCTCCGAAGCCAAACCGGGCTGACTAATGAGCAGTACTTC. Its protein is CASSLRSQTGLTNEQYF.